This T cell receptor beta chain was recovered during a study of patients and donors after allogeneic stem cell transplantation. A single record per CDR3 protein comes from TCRdb applying MiXCR to the RT-PCR reads. The repertoire holds some 40,000 distinct CDR3 sequences, with under 35% as singletons. From germline, CDR1 is DFQATT and CDR2 SNEGSKA (reference sequence). The V gene lost 4 bases and the J gene lost 9 bases, with 22 bases spanning the gap. This CDR3 spans 15 amino acids. This clonotype showed up just a few times. Material for sequencing was blood, either unsorted or a sorted T cell fraction (not recorded which). This chain links TRBV20-1 with TRBJ1-5; D call uncertain. The clonotype was recovered from a human donor who was either an allogeneic HSCT recipient or a stem cell or donor lymphocyte infusion donor (not recorded which). It is not recorded whose cells these are; they may come from a transplant donor. This CDR3 reads CSAIGVGTPISPQHF. The CDR3 nucleotides are TGCAGTGCTATTGGGGTTGGAACCCCAATTTCGCCCCAGCATTTT.